Listed here are 27 T cell receptor beta chains from one sample, sequenced in a study of shared T cell receptors in the human thymus. Assay used: immunoSEQ multiplex PCR; TCRdb lists only in-frame clones, some missing. This sample has roughly 660,000 clones, with roughly 90% found just once. The data were also submitted as part of a second study, on human thymus T cells.

Sequencing was performed on thymocytes. The source of these receptors is a boy under three years old with a congenital heart defect.

The rearrangement uses TRBV4-3 and TRBJ2-3; D is unresolved. The CDR3 runs to 19 residues. Germline V gene sequence: CDR1 LGHNA, CDR2 YSLEER. Deletions cut 0 bases from V and 2 bases from J, with 21 bases between. The CDR3 sequence is CASSQDNRRPYKYTDTQYF. The CDR3 DNA is TGCGCCAGCAGCCAAGATAATAGGCGGCCCTACAAATACACAGATACGCAGTATTTT.

About this clone: The sample holds other DNA sequences that translate to the same CDR3. The chain links TRBV20-1 to TRBJ2-7; no definite D call. The ends were cut back, 3 bases at V and 6 bases at J, with 3 bases in the middle. In germline, CDR1 is DFQATT, CDR2 SNEGSKA (reference sequence). The CDR3 length is 9 residues. The CDR3 DNA follows: TGCAGTGCTAGCGGCGAGCAGTACTTC. Protein sequence: CSASGEQYF.

The table lists this clone with a count of one. The chain recombines TRBV30 with TRBJ2-2, with TRBD2 matching over 11 bases. Germline loops: CDR1 GTSNPN, CDR2 SVGIG (reference sequence). V dropped 3 bases and J dropped 7; count of bases not matched to a gene: 10. The CDR3 sequence is 16 residues long. CDR3 protein: CAWSPTSGRTGGELFF. Written as DNA, the CDR3 is TGTGCCTGGAGCCCTACTAGCGGGAGAACTGGCGGGGAGCTGTTTTTT. Combining the CDR3 with reference TRBV30 and TRBJ2-2 gives the whole variable domain SQTIHQWPATLVQPVGSPLSLECTVEGTSNPNLYWYRQAAGRGLQLLFYSVGIGQISSEVPQNLSASRPQDRQFILSSKKLLLSDSGFYLCAWSPTSGRTGGELFFGEGSRLTVL.

V gene TRBV15 combines with J gene TRBJ1-1; D is perhaps TRBD1 (6 bases). This CDR3 is built from 17 residues. Trimming took 1 base from V and 0 from J, leaving 15 bases between them. CDR1 and CDR2 (germline): LNHNV, YYDKDF (reference sequence). The DNA for the CDR3 is TGTGCCACCAGCAGAGCGGCGTCAGGGGATATGAACACTGAAGCTTTCTTT. Amino acid sequence: CATSRAASGDMNTEAFF.

V gene TRBV30 combines with J gene TRBJ1-5; 11 positions match TRBD1. The CDR3 has 21 residues. Germline trimming cut 1 base from V and 2 bases from J; bases unmatched to any gene: 19. The V gene's germline CDR1 is GTSNPN and CDR2 SVGIG (reference sequence). Here the CDR3 DNA reads TGTGCCTGGAGTGCTCCCAGCGTCCGGACAGGGGGCCCCCGTTGCAATCAGCCCCAGCATTTT. This translates into CAWSAPSVRTGGPRCNQPQHF.

This clone came up once. The chain has TRBV27 and TRBJ2-1, with 8 bases fitting TRBD2. After removal of 5 bases from V and 10 bases from J, the junction contained 16 bases not matched to a gene. CDR1 MNHEY and CDR2 SMNVEV come from the germline V gene (reference sequence). The CDR3 covers 16 residues. CDR3 region: CASSPALGTRRGEQFF. For the CDR3, the DNA is TGTGCCAGCAGTCCGGCCCTTGGGACTAGGAGGGGAGAGCAGTTCTTC.

The chain has TRBV2 and TRBJ2-1; 14 bases fit TRBD2. This CDR3 has 19 residues. Losses at the gene ends were 6 bases for V and 0 bases for J; bases not matched to a gene: 10. CDR1 is SNHLY, CDR2 FYNNEI, per germline. CDR3 amino acids: CASRLGLAGAGSSYNEQFF. The CDR3 nucleotides are TGTGCCAGCAGATTGGGACTAGCGGGAGCTGGGAGCTCCTACAATGAGCAGTTCTTC.

The chain is built from TRBV28 and TRBJ2-4, with TRBD1 as a possible D gene (6 bases). Germline V gives CDR1 MDHEN, CDR2 SYDVKM. The CDR3 runs 18 residues. V was trimmed by 4 bases and J by 0 bases, leaving 19 bases between them. Written as DNA, the CDR3 is TGTGCCAGCAGTTCCCTCAACAGGGCCCACTTAGCCAAAAACATTCAGTACTTC. Amino acid sequence: CASSSLNRAHLAKNIQYF. The full variable domain, completed using reference TRBV28 and TRBJ2-4, is DVKVTQSSRYLVKRTGEKVFLECVQDMDHENMFWYRQDPGLGLRLIYFSYDVKMKEKGDIPEGYSVSREKKERFSLILESASTNQTSMYLCASSSLNRAHLAKNIQYFGAGTRLSVL.

V gene TRBV6-5 combines with J gene TRBJ1-5, with 7 bases identical to TRBD1. Germline lookup yields CDR1 MNHEY and CDR2 SVGAGI. Unmatched junction bases numbered 7, after V lost 5 bases and J lost 6 bases. The CDR3 contains 14 residues. The CDR3 DNA sequence: TGTGCCAGCAGTCCGGGACAGATAGGTCAGCCCCAGCATTTT. Protein sequence: CASSPGQIGQPQHF.

This clone has just one count. DNA of the CDR3: TGTGCCGGAAGGACTAGCTCGGGGGAGCAGTTCTTC. Amino acid sequence: CAGRTSSGEQFF. The chain links TRBV10-3 to TRBJ2-1, with TRBD2 matching over 8 bases. This CDR3 comprises 12 residues. Looked up from germline, CDR1 is ENHRY and CDR2 is SYGVKD. The V gene end was trimmed by 11 bases and the J gene end by 10 bases; junction bases not matched to a gene: 10.

V is TRBV4-3 and J is TRBJ1-4; tentatively, D is TRBD1 (5 bases). The germline CDR1 and CDR2 sequences are LGHNA and YSLEER. The CDR3 sequence is 14 residues long. V was clipped by 2 bases and J by 9 bases, with 13 bases between them. CDR3 loop: CASSQSWEGQKLFF. CDR3 coding DNA: TGCGCCAGCAGCCAATCCTGGGAGGGGCAAAAACTGTTTTTT.

The genes are TRBV12-5 and TRBJ2-7; TRBD1 aligns across 7 bases. The V gene end was trimmed by 6 bases and the J gene end by 2 bases; junction bases not matched to a gene: 7. In germline, CDR1 is LGHNT, CDR2 FRNRAP. The CDR3 extends over 14 amino acids. Written as DNA, the CDR3 is TGTGCTAGTGGAGGACGGGACAGAACCTACGAGCAGTACTTC. This encodes CASGGRDRTYEQYF.

The gene calls are TRBV15 and TRBJ2-5; D is possibly TRBD2 (5 bases). The germline CDR1 and CDR2 sequences are LNHNV and YYDKDF (reference sequence). Trimming took 4 bases from V and 3 from J, leaving 21 bases between them. This CDR3 region has 17 residues. Written as DNA, the CDR3 is TGTGCCACCAGCACAGAGAGGGTTCCCGGGCCAGAAGAGACCCAGTACTTC. Amino acids: CATSTERVPGPEETQYF.

The chain joins TRBV4-2 to TRBJ2-5; 8 bases map to TRBD1. This CDR3 comprises 17 residues. Germline V CDR1 and CDR2: LGHNA, YNFKEQ. The ends lost 4 bases at V and 2 bases at J; junction bases unmatched: 12. CDR3 in DNA: TGTGCCAGCAGCCCGCTTGACGATCGGGACAGGCAAGAGACCCAGTACTTC. Protein sequence: CASSPLDDRDRQETQYF.

V gene TRBV4-2 combines with J gene TRBJ1-1, with D possibly TRBD1 on 5 matching bases. V dropped 4 bases and J dropped 8 bases, with 14 bases sitting between them. CDR3 length equals 13 residues. Germline V gene lookup returns CDR1 LGHNA and CDR2 YNFKEQ. The CDR3: CASSLRWGAEAFF. The CDR3, as DNA: TGTGCCAGCAGCCTCCGTTGGGGCGCCGAAGCTTTCTTT.

The V and J genes are TRBV2 and TRBJ2-7; 9 bases fit TRBD1. CDR3 length: 15 amino acids. Trimming cost V 8 bases and J 3 bases; bases outside gene matches: 11. The germline V gene has CDR1 SNHLY and CDR2 FYNNEI. In DNA form, the CDR3 reads TGTGCCAGCGTTCAAAGGGGACAGGGTAACTACGAGCAGTACTTC. This sequence encodes CASVQRGQGNYEQYF.

The V and J genes are TRBV12-5 and TRBJ2-2, with a possible D match to TRBD1 (6 bases). Germline V lookup: CDR1 LGHNT, CDR2 FRNRAP. Trimming took 2 bases from V and 4 from J, leaving 20 bases between them. The CDR3 loop spans 18 amino acids. CDR3 residues: CASGLPPTGVDGTGELFF. CDR3 coding DNA: TGTGCTAGTGGTTTGCCACCGACAGGAGTGGACGGCACCGGGGAGCTGTTTTTT.

Comments on this clone: A read error may account for a junction end that differs from germline. This sequence joins TRBV5-1 and TRBJ1-2; no definite D call. CDR3 length: 12 residues. CDR1 and CDR2 from the germline V gene are SGHRS and YFSETQ. The CDR3 region has the DNA TGCGCCAGCAGCGTATACCCCTATGACTACACCTTC. It encodes CASSVYPYDYTF.

V gene TRBV5-6 combines with J gene TRBJ1-1; D ambiguous. From germline, CDR1 is SGHDT and CDR2 YYEEEE. Trimming shortened V by 3 bases and J by 8 bases, and 14 bases separated the two germline ends. CDR3 length equals 13 residues. CDR3: CASSSGWAGEAFF. The CDR3, as DNA: TGTGCCAGCAGCTCCGGATGGGCGGGCGAAGCTTTCTTT.

The rearrangement joins TRBV7-2 to TRBJ2-7, with D hard to call. Deletions cut 0 bases from V and 0 bases from J, with 6 bases between. Germline V gene data show CDR1 as SGHTA and CDR2 as FQGNSA. CDR3 length: 14 amino acids. The CDR3 is CASSLAGHSYEQYF. Here the CDR3 DNA reads TGTGCCAGCAGCTTAGCTGGCCACTCCTACGAGCAGTACTTC.

This chain links TRBV4-2 with TRBJ2-5; TRBD2 might be the D (6 bases). The DNA end is more similar to TRBJ2-7, so the J call may be wrong. Germline CDR1 is LGHNA and CDR2 is YNFKEQ. CDR3 size: 18 residues. The CDR3 DNA reads as TGTGCCAGCAGCCAAGAATACGAGAGCGGGCCGGCCCCCTACGAGCAGTACTTC. Amino acid sequence: CASSQEYESGPAPYEQYF.

The chain is built from TRBV10-3 and TRBJ2-7, with TRBD2 identical over 9 bases. The CDR3 is made up of 14 amino acids. V trimming: 5 bases; J trimming: 11 bases; junction bases outside the gene matches: 13. Germline V gene data show CDR1 as ENHRY and CDR2 as SYGVKD. CDR3 nucleotides: TGTGCCATCAGTTCCCTAGCGGGACCTATGGAGGAGTACTTC. Encoded protein: CAISSLAGPMEEYF.

The rearrangement uses TRBV6-5 and TRBJ2-7; D might be TRBD1 (7 bases). V was cut by 7 bases and J by 3 bases, with 16 bases left in between. The CDR3 runs 14 residues. In germline, CDR1 is MNHEY, CDR2 SVGAGI. The CDR3 DNA is TGTGCCAGCACTGCGACAGGGAGGAGCTACGAGCAGTACTTC. Its protein is CASTATGRSYEQYF.

The V and J genes are TRBV6-4 and TRBJ2-1, with D possibly matching TRBD2 (6 bases). V dropped 0 bases and J dropped 6 bases, with 15 bases sitting between them. This CDR3 has 16 amino acids. Germline CDR1 MRHNA, CDR2 SNTAGT. The CDR3 sequence: CASSDSMEGESNEQFF. The CDR3 DNA is TGTGCCAGCAGTGACTCGATGGAGGGAGAGAGCAATGAGCAGTTCTTC.

The J gene is TRBJ2-7, the V gene TRBV28; 7 bases fit TRBD2. Germline trimming cut 2 bases from V and 1 base from J; bases unmatched to any gene: 2. The CDR3 consists of 14 residues. CDR1 and CDR2 (germline): MDHEN, SYDVKM. The CDR3 spells CASSLGGGSYEQYF. CDR3 DNA sequence: TGTGCCAGCAGTTTAGGGGGGGGGTCCTACGAGCAGTACTTC.

The V gene is TRBV6-1, the J gene TRBJ1-5, with D possibly TRBD1 on 5 matching bases. Trimming shortened V by 3 bases and J by 2 bases, and 8 bases separated the two germline ends. The CDR3 contains 14 residues. The V gene's germline CDR1 is MNHNS and CDR2 SASEGT. For the CDR3, the DNA is TGTGCCAGCAGTGACAGGGCGCGCAATCAGCCCCAGCATTTT. Translating it yields CASSDRARNQPQHF.

The chain has TRBV6-5 and TRBJ2-5, with TRBD2 matching 9 bases. CDR1 is MNHEY and CDR2 is SVGAGI in the germline V gene. Trimming removed 4 bases from V and 2 bases from J; junction bases left unmatched: 2. This CDR3 is built from 14 residues. The CDR3 loop is CASSFSGRQETQYF. CDR3 nucleotide sequence: TGTGCCAGCAGTTTTAGCGGGAGACAAGAGACCCAGTACTTC.